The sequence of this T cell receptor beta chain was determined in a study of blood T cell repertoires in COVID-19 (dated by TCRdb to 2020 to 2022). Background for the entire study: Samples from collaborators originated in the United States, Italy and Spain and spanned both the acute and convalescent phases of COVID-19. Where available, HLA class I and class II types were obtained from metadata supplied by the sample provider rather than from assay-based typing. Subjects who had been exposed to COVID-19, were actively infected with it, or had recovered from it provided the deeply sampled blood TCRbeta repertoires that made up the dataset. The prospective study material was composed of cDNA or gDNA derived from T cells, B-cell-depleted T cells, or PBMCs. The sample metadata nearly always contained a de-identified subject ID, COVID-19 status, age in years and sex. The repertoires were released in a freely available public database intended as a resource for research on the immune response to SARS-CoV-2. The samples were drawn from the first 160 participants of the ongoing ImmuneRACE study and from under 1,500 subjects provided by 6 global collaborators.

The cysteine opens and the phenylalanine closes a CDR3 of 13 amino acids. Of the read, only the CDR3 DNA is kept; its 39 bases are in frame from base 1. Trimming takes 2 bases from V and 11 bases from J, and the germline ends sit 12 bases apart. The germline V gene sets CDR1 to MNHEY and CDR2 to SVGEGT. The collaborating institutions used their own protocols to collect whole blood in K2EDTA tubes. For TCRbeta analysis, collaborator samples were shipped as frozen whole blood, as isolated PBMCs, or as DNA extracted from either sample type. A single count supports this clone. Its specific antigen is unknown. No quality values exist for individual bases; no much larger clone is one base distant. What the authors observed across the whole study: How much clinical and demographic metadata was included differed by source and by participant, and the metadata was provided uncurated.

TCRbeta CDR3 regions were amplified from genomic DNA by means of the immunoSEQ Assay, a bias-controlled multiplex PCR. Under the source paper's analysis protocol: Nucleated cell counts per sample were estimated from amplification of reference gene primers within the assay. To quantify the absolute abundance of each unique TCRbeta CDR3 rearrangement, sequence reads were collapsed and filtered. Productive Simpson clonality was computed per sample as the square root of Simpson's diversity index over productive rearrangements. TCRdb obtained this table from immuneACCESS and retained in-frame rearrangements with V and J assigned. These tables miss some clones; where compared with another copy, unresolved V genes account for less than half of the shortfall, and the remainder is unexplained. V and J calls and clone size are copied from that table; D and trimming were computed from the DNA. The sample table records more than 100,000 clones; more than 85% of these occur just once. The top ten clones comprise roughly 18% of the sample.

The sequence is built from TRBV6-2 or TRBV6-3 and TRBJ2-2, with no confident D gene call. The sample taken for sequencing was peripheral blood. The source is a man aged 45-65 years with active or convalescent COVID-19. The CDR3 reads CASSYPSILELFF. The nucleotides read TGTGCCAGCAGTTACCCGTCCATCCTAGAGCTGTTTTTT.